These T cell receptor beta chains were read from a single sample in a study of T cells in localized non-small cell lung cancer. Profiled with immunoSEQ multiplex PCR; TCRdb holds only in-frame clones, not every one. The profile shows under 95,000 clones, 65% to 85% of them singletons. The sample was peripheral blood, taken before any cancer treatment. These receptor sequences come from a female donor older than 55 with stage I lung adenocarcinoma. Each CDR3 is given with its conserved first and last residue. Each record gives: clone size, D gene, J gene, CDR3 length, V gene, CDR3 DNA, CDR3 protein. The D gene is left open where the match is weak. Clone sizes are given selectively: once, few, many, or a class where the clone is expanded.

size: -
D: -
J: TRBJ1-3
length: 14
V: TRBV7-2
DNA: TGTGCCAGCAGCTCCGGGATACTAGGAAACACCATATATTTT
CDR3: CASSSGILGNTIYF

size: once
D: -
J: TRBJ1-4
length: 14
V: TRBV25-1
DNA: TGTGCCAGCAGTGATACAGCAGCTAATGAAAAACTGTTTTTT
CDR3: CASSDTAANEKLFF

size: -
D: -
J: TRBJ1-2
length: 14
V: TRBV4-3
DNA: TGCGCCAGCAGCCAAGATCGAATTCCAGGTGGCTACACCTTC
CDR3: CASSQDRIPGGYTF

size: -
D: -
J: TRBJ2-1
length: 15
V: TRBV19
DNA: TGTGCCAGTAGTACCAATTTAGGACCTGGGAATGAGCAGTTCTTC
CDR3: CASSTNLGPGNEQFF

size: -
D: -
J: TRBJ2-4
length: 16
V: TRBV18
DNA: TGTGCCAGCTCACCACCGGCGGGTCTAGCCAAAAACATTCAGTACTTC
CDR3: CASSPPAGLAKNIQYF

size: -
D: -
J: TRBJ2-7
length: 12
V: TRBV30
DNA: TGTGCCTGGAAGGCGGCCTCCTACGAGCAGTACTTC
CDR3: CAWKAASYEQYF

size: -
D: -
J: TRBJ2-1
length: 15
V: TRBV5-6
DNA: TGTGCCAGCAGCTTGGGTAGGACAGCCTACAATGAGCAGTTCTTC
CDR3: CASSLGRTAYNEQFF

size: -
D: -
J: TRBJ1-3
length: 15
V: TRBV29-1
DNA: TGCAGCGTTGAAACGGACGCCGTCTCTGGAAACACCATATATTTT
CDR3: CSVETDAVSGNTIYF

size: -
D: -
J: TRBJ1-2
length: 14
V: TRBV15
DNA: TGTGCCACCAGCAGAGGGACAGCATCCTATGGCTACACCTTC
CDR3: CATSRGTASYGYTF

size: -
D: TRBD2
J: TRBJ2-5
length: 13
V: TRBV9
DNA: TGTGCCAGCAGCCGGGGGGGCCAAGAGACCCAGTACTTC
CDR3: CASSRGGQETQYF

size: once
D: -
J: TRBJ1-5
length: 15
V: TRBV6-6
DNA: TGTGCCAGCAGTTACCGTGGGGCTAGCAATCAGCCCCAGCATTTT
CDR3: CASSYRGASNQPQHF

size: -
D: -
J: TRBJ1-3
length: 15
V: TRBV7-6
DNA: TGTGCCAGCAGCTTTGGACGGATCTCTGGAAACACCATATATTTT
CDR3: CASSFGRISGNTIYF

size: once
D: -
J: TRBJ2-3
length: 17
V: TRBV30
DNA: TGTGCCTGGAGTGAGGGGGGACGGGAGGTCCTCGGAGATACGCAGTATTTT
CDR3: CAWSEGGREVLGDTQYF

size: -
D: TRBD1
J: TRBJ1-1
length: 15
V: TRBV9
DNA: TGTGCCAGCAGCGTAGGCACAGGGGTGAACACTGAAGCTTTCTTT
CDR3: CASSVGTGVNTEAFF

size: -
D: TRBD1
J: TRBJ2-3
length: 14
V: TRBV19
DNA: TGTGCCAGTAGTCCAGGACAGGGCGGAGATACGCAGTATTTT
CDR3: CASSPGQGGDTQYF

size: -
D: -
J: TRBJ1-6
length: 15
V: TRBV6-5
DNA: TGTGCCAGCAGACCTACAGTAGTGATAGAATCACCCCTCCACTTT
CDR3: CASRPTVVIESPLHF

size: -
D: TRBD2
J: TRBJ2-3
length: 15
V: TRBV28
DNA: TGTGCCAGCAGTTCCTCGGGAGGGTTCGGAGATACGCAGTATTTT
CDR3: CASSSSGGFGDTQYF

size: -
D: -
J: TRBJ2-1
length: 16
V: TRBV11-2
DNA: TGTGCCAGCAGCCTCTCAGTCCGGGTGGGGGTCAATGAGCAGTTCTTC
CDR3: CASSLSVRVGVNEQFF

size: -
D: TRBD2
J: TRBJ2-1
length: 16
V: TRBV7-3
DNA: TGTGCCAGCAGCCCGCGACTAGCGGGGGGGCATATTGAGCAGTTCTTC
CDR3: CASSPRLAGGHIEQFF